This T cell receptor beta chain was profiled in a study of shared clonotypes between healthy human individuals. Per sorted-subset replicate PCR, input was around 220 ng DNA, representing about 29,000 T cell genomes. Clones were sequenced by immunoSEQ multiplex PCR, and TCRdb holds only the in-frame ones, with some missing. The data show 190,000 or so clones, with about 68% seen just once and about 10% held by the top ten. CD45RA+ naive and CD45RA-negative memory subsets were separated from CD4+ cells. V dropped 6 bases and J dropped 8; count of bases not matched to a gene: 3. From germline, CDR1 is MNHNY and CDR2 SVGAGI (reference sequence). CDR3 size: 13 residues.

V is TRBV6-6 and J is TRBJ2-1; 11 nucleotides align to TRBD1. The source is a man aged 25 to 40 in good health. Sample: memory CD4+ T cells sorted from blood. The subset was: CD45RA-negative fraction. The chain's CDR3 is CASRDRGPYEQFF. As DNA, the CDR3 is TGTGCCAGCAGGGACAGGGGGCCTTATGAGCAGTTCTTC.